The 24 T cell receptor beta chains presented below share a single source sample, sequenced in a study of CD8+ T cells in alopecia areata (dated by TCRdb to 2016 to 2019). Cells from mouse cutaneous lymph nodes were pooled, stained for CD4, CD8alpha, NKG2D, NKG2ACE and other markers, and then sorted on a BD Influx. The library was built by means of the immunoSEQ multiplex PCR assay. RNA was extracted from all samples and reverse transcribed into cDNA as template for TCR sequencing. As stored in TCRdb, this immuneACCESS dataset retains in-frame rearrangements with V and J assigned. A fraction of the clones does not appear; measured against another copy, unresolved V genes explain less than half of the discrepancy, and the remainder lacks a known reason. The table gives 250,000 or so clones for this sample, with none occurring only once. The ten largest clones represent 0.9% to 1.5% of the sample.

The sample taken for sequencing was CD4+ T cells sorted from a lymph node. These receptors were taken from a C3H/HeJ mouse with alopecia areata. This strain has the MHC haplotype H2-k.

A remark on this clone: Any gene name here is a mouse gene name. The read finishes 4 residues shy of the CDR3 end, and the germline J gene is used to complete it. The rearrangement joins TRBV13-2 to TRBJ2-1; TRBD2 matches 9 bases. V was pared by 2 bases and J by 4 bases, with 4 bases of the junction left unmatched. Germline CDR1 is NNHNN and CDR2 is SYGAGS (reference sequence). This CDR3 is built from 15 residues. The CDR3 spells CASGDWGGKYAEQFF. The part of the CDR3 DNA that was read is TGTGCCAGCGGTGACTGGGGGGGGAAATATGCT.

Comments on this clone: Germline and genes here are mouse. From the germline J gene comes the end of the CDR3, since the read stops 4 residues before it. The chain combines TRBV1 with TRBJ2-1; 9 bases are a match to TRBD1. The CDR3 has 16 amino acids. The ends lost 1 base at V and 6 bases at J; junction bases unmatched: 7. The germline V gene encodes CDR1 NSQYPW and CDR2 LRSPGD (reference sequence). The CDR3 here is CTCSAGGTGRGAEQFF. CDR3 DNA (partial): TGCACCTGCAGTGCAGGGGGGACAGGGCGAGGTGCT.

Concerning this clone: Gene names and germline match the mouse. The CDR3 end is not reached by the read, which stops 4 residues before it; the germline J gene fills it in. This chain connects TRBV19 to TRBJ1-1, with D perhaps TRBD1 (5 bases). The germline gives CDR1 FNHDT, CDR2 SITEND (reference sequence). Trimming pared 6 bases from V and 0 bases from J, leaving 12 bases between. The length of the CDR3 is 14 residues. The CDR3 sequence is CASKGDSANTEVFF. The sequenced CDR3 bases are TGTGCCAGCAAGGGCGACAGTGCAAACACA.

For this clone: Gene names follow the mouse nomenclature. The missing CDR3 end, 4 residues past where the read stops, is filled in from the germline J gene. V is TRBV13-3 and J is TRBJ1-2; maybe TRBD1 (6 bases). The CDR3 contains 14 residues. Trimming pared 0 bases from V and 4 bases from J, leaving 10 bases between. The germline V gene has CDR1 NNHDY and CDR2 SYVADS. Incomplete CDR3 DNA: TGTGCCAGCAGTGATGCAGGGGCTGGCTCC. It codes for CASSDAGAGS. Given in full, the CDR3 is CASSDAGAGSDYTF.

Concerning this clone: Germline and genes here are mouse. The read terminates 4 residues before the CDR3 end, so the remaining end is supplied by the germline J gene. The chain carries TRBV31 and TRBJ2-2; 9 nucleotides match TRBD2. Germline CDR1 GKSSPN, CDR2 SITVG. The length of the CDR3 is 16 residues. The junction had 9 bases not matched to a gene; V was cut back by 7 bases and J by 0 bases. The covered CDR3 bases are TGTGCCTACCACCCCCGGGACTGGGCAAACACCGGG. This translates into CAYHPRDWANTG. The full-length CDR3 reads as CAYHPRDWANTGQLYF.

This clone was detected ten times or more. Genes here carry mouse names. With the read ending 4 residues before the CDR3 end, the germline J gene is used to fill in that end. The chain links TRBV14 to TRBJ2-2, with 7 nucleotides matching TRBD1. CDR3 length equals 15 residues. V was pared by 5 bases and J by 1 base, with 5 bases of the junction left unmatched. CDR1 is SGHDT and CDR2 is FRDEAV in the germline V gene. Incomplete CDR3 DNA: TGTGCCAGCAGCCTCGGGACAGAAAACACCGGG. The encoded protein is CASSLGTENTG. In full, the CDR3 is CASSLGTENTGQLYF.

About this clone itself: Germline and genes: mouse. This CDR3 is CAWSQTAANTGQLYF. The part of the CDR3 DNA that was read is TGTGCCTGGAGCCAGACAGCAGCAAACACCGGG. The chain joins TRBV31 to TRBJ2-2; D possibly corresponds to TRBD1 (5 bases). The read gets to within 4 residues of the CDR3 end, and the germline J gene fills in the rest. The CDR3 contains 15 residues. CDR1 is GKSSPN and CDR2 is SITVG in the germline V gene. The V end lost 3 bases, the J end lost 0 bases, and 11 bases lay between the germline ends.

This clone has a handful of counts. Germline and genes here are mouse. The read gets to within 4 residues of the CDR3 end, and the germline J gene fills in the rest. This chain joins TRBV13-2 and TRBJ2-1; D is unclear. The CDR3 extends over 14 amino acids. The V end lost 2 bases, the J end lost 2 bases, and 8 bases lay between the germline ends. The germline V gene encodes CDR1 NNHNN and CDR2 SYGAGS (reference sequence). The CDR3 bases that were read are TGTGCCAGCGGTGACAGCAGATACTATGCT. This codes for CASGDSRYYA. The CDR3 as a whole reads CASGDSRYYAEQFF.

This clone was recorded a few times. All gene names here are mouse names. The read is 4 residues too short to cover the CDR3 end, so that end is filled in from the germline J gene. The rearrangement uses TRBV31 and TRBJ2-1; 10 bases fit TRBD2. The germline gives CDR1 GKSSPN, CDR2 SITVG. The length of the CDR3 is 17 residues. With 1 base clipped from V and 3 bases from J, the junction kept 9 bases outside the gene matches. The covered CDR3 bases are TGTGCCTGGAGTCAGGGCTGGGGGGGCTTTTTCTATGCT. Translated: CAWSQGWGGFFYA. The CDR3 as a whole reads CAWSQGWGGFFYAEQFF.

Remarks on this clone: Genes and germline come from the mouse. The read terminates 4 residues ahead of where the CDR3 ends, so the germline J gene completes it. The chain carries TRBV5 and TRBJ2-3; 9 nucleotides match TRBD1. This CDR3 comprises 14 residues. The germline gives CDR1 LGHNA, CDR2 YNLKQL (reference sequence). The covered CDR3 bases are TGTGCCAGCAGCCGGGACAGGGAAAGAGAA. This translates into CASSRDRERE. The full CDR3 protein is CASSRDRERETLYF.

Only a few counts were recorded for this clone. The germline and genes are mouse ones. The read stops 4 residues short of the end of the CDR3; the missing end is completed from the germline J gene. The rearrangement links TRBV31 to TRBJ2-4; TRBD2 aligns across 10 bases. J lost 2 bases, V lost 2 bases, and 1 base had no gene match. The CDR3 is made up of 14 amino acids. Germline CDR1 is GKSSPN and CDR2 is SITVG. Incomplete CDR3 DNA: TGTGCCTGGAGTGCTGGGGGGGCTCAAAAC. Amino acids: CAWSAGGAQN. The entire CDR3 sequence reads CAWSAGGAQNTLYF.

This clone was seen only a few times. Gene names and germline match the mouse. Read coverage stops 4 residues before the CDR3 terminus; the germline J gene supplies the remainder. The genes are TRBV13-3 and TRBJ2-7, with 8 bases that match TRBD1. CDR3 size: 14 residues. Germline V gene sequence: CDR1 NNHDY, CDR2 SYVADS. The CDR3 bases that were read are TGTGCCAGCAGCCCTGACAGGGGAGGACAT. Translated: CASSPDRGGH. The full-length CDR3 reads as CASSPDRGGHEQYF.

Concerning this clone: The gene names given are mouse names. The read is 4 residues too short to cover the CDR3 end, so that end is filled in from the germline J gene. The sample contains more than one DNA sequence encoding this CDR3. The rearrangement uses TRBV13-1 and TRBJ2-2, with 7 bases identical to TRBD1. CDR3 length: 14 residues. V shed 3 bases, J shed 4 bases, and the junction held 3 bases outside the gene matches. CDR1 and CDR2 (germline): NSHNY, SYGAGN. The CDR3 here is CASSGQGGTGQLYF. CDR3 DNA, as far as it was read: TGTGCCAGCAGTGGACAGGGTGGCACCGGG.

This clone was counted only a few times. Genes and germline are mouse. The sequence runs out 4 residues before the end of the CDR3; the remainder is reconstructed from the germline J gene. V gene TRBV5 combines with J gene TRBJ2-3; a weak D match, TRBD1 (5 bases). The germline gives CDR1 LGHNA, CDR2 YNLKQL (reference sequence). Trimming took off 4 bases at V and 0 bases at J, with 11 bases between the two ends. This CDR3 has 15 amino acids. The CDR3 spells CASSPLRGSAETLYF. The sequenced part of the CDR3 DNA is TGTGCCAGCAGCCCCCTGAGGGGTAGTGCAGAA.

This clone was counted between two and nine times. The gene names given are mouse names. The read ends 4 residues before the CDR3 terminus; that terminus is restored from the germline J gene. Additional DNA sequences in this sample encode the identical CDR3. V and J are TRBV13-2 and TRBJ2-1; 8 bases map to TRBD1. The CDR3 loop spans 15 amino acids. Germline assignment: CDR1 NNHNN and CDR2 SYGAGS (reference sequence). The ends lost 0 bases at V and 2 bases at J; junction bases unmatched: 1. The CDR3 sequence: CASGDATGDYAEQFF. The part of the CDR3 DNA that was read is TGTGCCAGCGGTGATGCGACAGGGGACTATGCT.

Notes on this clone: Germline and genes: mouse. With the read ending 4 residues before the CDR3 end, the germline J gene is used to fill in that end. J is TRBJ2-7 and V is TRBV1; 7 bases are a match to TRBD2. Germline values: CDR1 NSQYPW, CDR2 LRSPGD (reference sequence). This CDR3 is 13 amino acids long. CDR3 residues: CTCSAGDWDEQYF. The CDR3 bases that were read are TGCACCTGCAGTGCAGGCGACTGGGAT.

In the case of this clone: Gene names follow the mouse nomenclature. The read ends 4 residues before the CDR3 terminus; that terminus is restored from the germline J gene. The J gene is TRBJ2-1, the V gene TRBV13-2; TRBD2 agrees at 8 bases. Germline loops: CDR1 NNHNN, CDR2 SYGAGS (reference sequence). The CDR3 sequence is 15 residues long. J gave up 4 bases and V 5 bases, and 8 bases lay outside the gene matches. The CDR3 reads CASGPTGGLYAEQFF. The part of the CDR3 DNA that was read is TGTGCCAGCGGGCCGACGGGGGGGCTGTATGCT.

This clone has more than one count but fewer than ten. Gene labels here are mouse ones. The read terminates 4 residues ahead of where the CDR3 ends, so the germline J gene completes it. The V call is TRBV13-3, the J call TRBJ1-1; tentatively, D is TRBD1 (5 bases). CDR3 length: 16 amino acids. Per the germline V gene, CDR1 is NNHDY and CDR2 is SYVADS. The ends were cut back, 0 bases at V and 0 bases at J, with 12 bases in the middle. The CDR3 DNA, read in part, is TGTGCCAGCAGTGATGCATCAGGGCAACCAAACACA. Protein sequence: CASSDASGQPNT. The CDR3 in its entirety is CASSDASGQPNTEVFF.

This clone came up a few times. Mouse names are used for the genes. The read stops 4 residues short of the end of the CDR3; the missing end is completed from the germline J gene. This chain uses TRBV14 with TRBJ2-5; D remains ambiguous. The CDR3 spans 14 residues. V gave up 1 base and J gave up 0 bases, with 6 bases separating them. CDR1 is SGHDT, CDR2 FRDEAV, per germline. CDR3 bases read: TGTGCCAGCAGTTTCAAGGGTAACCAAGAC. Translating gives CASSFKGNQD. The whole CDR3 sequence is CASSFKGNQDTQYF.

Worth noting for this clone: Genes and germline are mouse. The read ends 4 residues early relative to the CDR3; the germline J gene fills the gap. The rearrangement uses TRBV13-3 and TRBJ2-1, with D perhaps TRBD1 (7 bases). V was pared by 2 bases and J by 1 base, with 10 bases between. CDR3 length equals 15 residues. Germline assignment: CDR1 NNHDY and CDR2 SYVADS. The CDR3 protein is CASSERGPNYAEQFF. The part of the CDR3 DNA that was read is TGTGCCAGCAGTGAGAGGGGGCCGAACTATGCT.

Worth noting for this clone: Germline and genes here are mouse. The CDR3 end lies 4 residues beyond the end of the read and is filled in from the germline J gene. The chain recombines TRBV19 with TRBJ2-1, with 7 bases matching TRBD1. From germline, CDR1 is FNHDT and CDR2 SITEND (reference sequence). The CDR3 has 14 residues. The J segment lost 0 bases and the V segment lost 5 bases, leaving 2 bases of the junction unmatched. The covered CDR3 bases are TGTGCCAGCAGGTACAGGGGTAACTATGCT. As protein: CASRYRGNYA. In full, the CDR3 reads CASRYRGNYAEQFF.

A few counts support this clone. Any gene name here is a mouse gene name. The read gets to within 4 residues of the CDR3 end, and the germline J gene fills in the rest. This chain connects TRBV13-2 to TRBJ2-2, with D possibly TRBD1 on 5 matching bases. Trimming took 0 bases from V and 3 from J, leaving 9 bases between them. Germline V CDR1 and CDR2: NNHNN, SYGAGS (reference sequence). This CDR3 has 15 amino acids. CDR3 in amino acids: CASGDVRRDTGQLYF. The DNA read from the CDR3 is TGTGCCAGCGGTGATGTTCGCAGGGACACCGGG.

The sample holds a few counts of this clone. Gene names follow the mouse nomenclature. Read sequence stops 4 residues before the CDR3 end, and the germline J gene provides the missing end. The same CDR3 arises from other DNA sequences in this sample as well. This chain uses TRBV1 with TRBJ2-7; TRBD2 matches at 9 bases. The germline V gene has CDR1 NSQYPW and CDR2 LRSPGD (reference sequence). This CDR3 spans 14 amino acids. CDR3 sequence: CTCSADGTGYEQYF. The sequenced CDR3 bases are TGCACCTGCAGTGCAGATGGGACTGGGTAT.

Note on this clone: Gene and germline names: mouse. The read finishes 4 residues shy of the CDR3 end, and the germline J gene is used to complete it. The chain carries TRBV19 and TRBJ2-3; 11 positions agree with TRBD1. The germline gives CDR1 FNHDT, CDR2 SITEND (reference sequence). The CDR3 runs 15 residues. J was trimmed by 1 base and V by 5 bases; bases with no gene match: 3. CDR3 DNA (partial): TGTGCCAGCAGGTCGGACAGGGGGCGTGCAGAA. Encoded protein: CASRSDRGRAE. The full CDR3 protein is CASRSDRGRAETLYF. Full variable domain (missing parts from reference TRBV19 and TRBJ2-3): GGIITQTPKFLIGQEGQKLTLKCQQNFNHDTMYWYRQDSGKGLRLIYYSITENDLQKGDLSEGYDASREKKSSFSLTVTSAQKNEMAVFLCASRSDRGRAETLYFGSGTRLTVL.